This T cell receptor (beta chain) was identified in a study of T cells after yellow fever vaccination. Whole-study results and caveats: From the bulk population, abundant clonotypes could contaminate and appear within FACS-sorted repertoires.

The table lists this clonotype with a few counts. The antigen remains undetermined. TCR cDNA, made by 5'RACE template switching, carried an added universal primer site and UMIs. TCRdb re-analysed the 5' RACE reads in MiXCR, keeping a single row per CDR3 protein. This table holds some 600,000 distinct CDR3 sequences, around an eighth found once. This CDR3 comprises 11 residues. Trimming removed 2 bases at V and 6 bases at J, with 5 bases between. Looked up from germline, CDR1 is MNHNS and CDR2 is SASEGT. Material: PBMCs, obtained on the day of the yellow fever booster vaccination. The chain uses TRBV6-1 and TRBJ2-7; D not resolved. The TCR was taken from a young man who received the YFV17D yellow fever vaccine. The CDR3 region has the DNA TGTGCCAGCAGTGAATTATCCGAGCAGTACTTC. Residues: CASSELSEQYF.